A single sample gave rise to the 30 T cell receptor beta chains below, sequenced in a study of blood T cells in healthy people across ages. With a J-beta primer mix and a sample-barcoded 5' primer, a second PCR ran roughly 7 to 11 cycles. TCRdb reprocessed the 5' RACE reads with MiXCR, giving one entry per CDR3 protein. The sample shows around 1,100,000 distinct CDR3 sequences, 35% to 40% of them seen only once. Sequencing used blood. These receptors originate from a man between 18 and 35 years old in good health.

As to this clonotype: This clone may be a read error of a much larger clone one base away. The chain recombines TRBV12-3 or TRBV12-4 with TRBJ2-3; 7 nucleotides align to TRBD2. CDR3 length: 15 residues. DNA of the CDR3: TGTGCCAGCGGTTTCGTTGGGCTAGCGGTGGGTACGCAGTATTTT. It codes for CASGFVGLAVGTQYF.

This clonotype was counted only a few times. The chain has TRBV5-1 and TRBJ2-5; tentative D call: TRBD1 (5 bases). This CDR3 comprises 16 residues. Looked up from germline, CDR1 is SGHRS and CDR2 is YFSETQ. V dropped 3 bases and J dropped 1 base, with 16 bases sitting between them. CDR3 DNA: TGCGCCAGCAGCTCGAGGTGGGCAGGGTTCCAAGAGACCCAGTACTTC. This sequence encodes CASSSRWAGFQETQYF.

This chain uses TRBV20-1 with TRBJ1-2; TRBD1 agrees at 12 bases. The ends lost 6 bases at V and 5 bases at J; junction bases unmatched: 10. The CDR3 totals 15 residues. The V gene's germline CDR1 is DFQATT and CDR2 SNEGSKA (reference sequence). The CDR3 DNA reads TGCAGTGCAAGTATCGGGACAGGGGGCGGATATGGCTACACCTTC. This codes for CSASIGTGGGYGYTF.

This clonotype has more than one count but fewer than ten. This chain connects TRBV12-3 or TRBV12-4 to TRBJ2-7; the D gene is possibly TRBD2 (5 bases). The CDR3 covers 15 residues. V was cut by 4 bases and J by 0 bases, with 13 bases left in between. For the CDR3, the DNA is TGTGCCAGCAGTTCCCGTCGGGGTAACTCCTACGAGCAGTACTTC. Protein sequence: CASSSRRGNSYEQYF.

On this clonotype itself: A much larger clone lies a single base off, so this may be a read error. The chain has TRBV7-3 and TRBJ2-1; D is unclear. The V end lost 5 bases, the J end lost 10 bases, and 18 bases lay between the germline ends. The CDR3 contains 14 residues. CDR1 and CDR2 (germline): SGHTA, FQGTGA. The CDR3 region is CASSVNDAVQEQFF. The CDR3 DNA follows: TGTGCCAGCAGCGTAAACGACGCGGTTCAAGAGCAGTTCTTC. The entire variable domain, with the rest obtained from reference TRBV7-3 and TRBJ2-1, is as follows: GAGVSQTPSNKVTEKGKYVELRCDPISGHTALYWYRQSLGQGPEFLIYFQGTGAADDSGLPNDRFFAVRPEGSVSTLKIQRTERGDSAVYLCASSVNDAVQEQFFGPGTRLTVL.

This clonotype showed up just a few times. This chain joins TRBV4-1 and TRBJ2-1, with D possibly TRBD1 on 6 matching bases. The CDR3 totals 16 residues. Germline CDR1 reads MGHRA; CDR2 reads YSYEKL. V dropped 0 bases and J dropped 4 bases, with 13 bases sitting between them. The CDR3 protein is CASSQDAGVMYNEQFF. CDR3 coding DNA: TGCGCCAGCAGCCAAGATGCAGGGGTCATGTACAATGAGCAGTTCTTC.

The chain combines TRBV20-1 with TRBJ1-1, with D unresolved. The CDR3 spans 15 residues. Germline values: CDR1 DFQATT, CDR2 SNEGSKA (reference sequence). Trimming pared 0 bases from V and 0 bases from J, leaving 11 bases between. The CDR3 region has the DNA TGCAGTGCTAGAGATCCGGGCAGAATGAACACTGAAGCTTTCTTT. Encoded protein: CSARDPGRMNTEAFF.

The sample holds a few counts of this clonotype. The chain links TRBV6-2 or TRBV6-3 to TRBJ2-3; D unresolved. CDR3 length: 15 residues. Deletions cut 2 bases from V and 2 bases from J, with 11 bases between. Per the germline V gene, CDR1 is MNHEY and CDR2 is SVGEGT. The CDR3 nucleotides are TGTGCCAGCAGTTACCCAGACATTATCACAGATACGCAGTATTTT. It translates to CASSYPDIITDTQYF.

This clonotype was recorded once. A read error may explain this, as a much larger clone is one base away. The rearrangement uses TRBV28 and TRBJ2-5; TRBD1 agrees at 9 bases. Germline V CDR1 and CDR2: MDHEN, SYDVKM. CDR3 length: 16 amino acids. V lost 5 bases and J lost 4; bases outside the gene matches: 11. The CDR3 coding sequence is TGTGCCAGCAGTGCCCCGGGACAGGGAAGACGAGAGACCCAGTACTTC. This translates into CASSAPGQGRRETQYF.

Notes on this clonotype: The junction departs from germline at one end; a sequencing error may be responsible. CDR3 nucleotide sequence: TGTGCCAGCACCCCAAGCGGAGCGATCACAGATACGGAGTATTTT. Residues: CASTPSGAITDTEYF. The V gene is TRBV12-3 or TRBV12-4, the J gene TRBJ2-3; D perhaps matches TRBD2 (5 bases). The CDR3 has 15 residues.

The chain recombines TRBV9 with TRBJ1-2; 8 nucleotides align to TRBD1. The CDR3 spans 14 residues. J was trimmed by 8 bases and V by 2 bases; bases with no gene match: 8. Germline V gene data show CDR1 as SGDLS and CDR2 as YYNGEE. The CDR3 DNA follows: TGTGCCAGCAGCGTTACGCAGGGGGCGTTCGGCTACACCTTC. Protein: CASSVTQGAFGYTF.

The table lists this clonotype with a few counts. J is TRBJ2-3 and V is TRBV6-6, with D unclear. Germline V gene sequence: CDR1 MNHNY, CDR2 SVGAGI (reference sequence). The CDR3 is 11 amino acids. The V and J ends lost 5 bases and 6 bases respectively, with 6 bases between them. Here the CDR3 reads CASSQYDTQYF. The CDR3 coding sequence is TGTGCCAGCAGTCAATATGATACGCAGTATTTT.

This clonotype was recorded many times. The rearrangement joins TRBV5-6 to TRBJ1-2, with D possibly TRBD1 on 5 matching bases. The V and J ends lost 2 bases and 1 base respectively, with 6 bases between them. CDR1 is SGHDT, CDR2 YYEEEE, per germline. This CDR3 comprises 13 residues. This CDR3 reads CASSLQDNYGYTF. CDR3 DNA sequence: TGTGCCAGCAGCTTACAGGATAACTATGGCTACACCTTC.

The chain links TRBV12-3 or TRBV12-4 to TRBJ1-3; D ambiguous. The length of the CDR3 is 15 residues. The V end was cut by 5 bases, the J end by 0 bases, with 11 bases between. CDR3 sequence (DNA): TGTGCCAGCAGTATGACTCTCTCCTCTGGAAACACCATATATTTT. It specifies CASSMTLSSGNTIYF.

This clonotype was observed once. Germline and junction disagree at one end, which may indicate a read error. V usage is TRBV10-3 and J usage is TRBJ2-4, with D perhaps matching TRBD2 (6 bases). CDR3 length equals 12 residues. Looked up from germline, CDR1 is ENHRY and CDR2 is SYGVKD. CDR3 residues: CVISESGEEQYF. The CDR3 bases are TGTGTCATCAGTGAGTCGGGGGAAGAGCAGTACTTC.

This sequence joins TRBV20-1 and TRBJ1-4, with TRBD1 matching 8 bases. CDR3 length equals 17 residues. Trimming took 3 bases from V and 1 from J; bases not matched to a gene: 10. Germline CDR1 reads DFQATT; CDR2 reads SNEGSKA (reference sequence). CDR3 region: CSASPVPGQETNEKLFF. CDR3 coding DNA: TGCAGTGCTAGCCCTGTCCCGGGACAGGAAACTAATGAAAAACTGTTTTTT.

This clonotype was seen only a few times. The chain couples TRBV9 to TRBJ1-2; a weak D match, TRBD1 (5 bases). CDR1 SGDLS and CDR2 YYNGEE come from the germline V gene. The CDR3 runs 14 residues. The V and J ends lost 4 bases and 0 bases respectively, with 10 bases between them. CDR3 in DNA: TGTGCCAGCAGCCCCAGGGTGTCTAACTATGGCTACACCTTC. Its translation is CASSPRVSNYGYTF.

This clonotype showed up just a few times. This chain links TRBV6-5 with TRBJ2-2, with D perhaps given as TRBD1 or TRBD2 (6 bases each). This CDR3 spans 16 amino acids. V lost 0 bases to trimming and J lost 5 bases, with 13 bases between them. Germline V gene data show CDR1 as MNHEY and CDR2 as SVGAGI. In DNA, the CDR3 is TGTGCCAGCAGTTACTCGATAGGGGGGTCAACCGGGGAGCTGTTTTTT. As protein: CASSYSIGGSTGELFF.

This clonotype was seen more than once but under ten times. The chain couples TRBV5-1 to TRBJ2-1; 8 nucleotides agree with TRBD2. Trimming cost V 4 bases and J 2 bases; bases outside gene matches: 5. This CDR3 contains 15 residues. Germline V gives CDR1 SGHRS, CDR2 YFSETQ. CDR3 nucleotides: TGCGCCAGCAGCGCCGGGGGGGGGACCTACAATGAGCAGTTCTTC. Its protein product is CASSAGGGTYNEQFF.

The V call is TRBV20-1, the J call TRBJ2-1; 10 bases fit TRBD2. The CDR3 has 15 amino acids. With 6 bases clipped from V and 4 bases from J, the junction kept 9 bases outside the gene matches. The germline V gene has CDR1 DFQATT and CDR2 SNEGSKA (reference sequence). The CDR3 bases are TGCAGTGCATTTGGGCTAGCGGGGGAGTACAATGAGCAGTTCTTC. This gives the protein CSAFGLAGEYNEQFF.

The rearrangement links TRBV20-1 to TRBJ2-1, with D perhaps TRBD1 (6 bases). The J call may be mistaken, given a closer DNA end match to TRBJ2-7. The germline CDR1 and CDR2 sequences are DFQATT and SNEGSKA (reference sequence). There are 14 residues in the CDR3. Here the CDR3 DNA reads TGCAGTGCTGGCACCGGGACAAGCTACAATGAGCAGTACTTC. It specifies CSAGTGTSYNEQYF.

This clonotype has a count of ten or more. This sequence joins TRBV25-1 and TRBJ2-3, with D maybe TRBD1 (6 bases). This CDR3 is 14 amino acids long. The germline V gene has CDR1 MGHDK and CDR2 SYGVNS. Deletions cut 8 bases from V and 4 bases from J, with 16 bases between. The CDR3 DNA follows: TGTGCCAGCTGTAACAGGGACGGCCCAGATACGCAGTATTTT. It codes for CASCNRDGPDTQYF. Looking up the rest from reference TRBV25-1 and TRBJ2-3 gives the full variable domain: EADIYQTPRYLVIGTGKKITLECSQTMGHDKMYWYQQDPGMELHLIHYSYGVNSTEKGDLSSESTVSRIRTEHFPLTLESARPSHTSQYLCASCNRDGPDTQYFGPGTRLTVL.

This clonotype was seen more than once but under ten times. The chain combines TRBV12-3 or TRBV12-4 with TRBJ1-2, with a possible D match to TRBD1 (6 bases). The CDR3 has 14 residues. Trimming pared 3 bases from V and 3 bases from J, leaving 11 bases between. The CDR3 is CASSFPGGDYGYTF. The CDR3 DNA follows: TGTGCCAGCAGTTTCCCCGGGGGCGACTATGGCTACACCTTC.

The chain joins TRBV25-1 to TRBJ1-1; a possible D gene is TRBD1 (5 bases). The CDR3 contains 15 residues. Germline CDR1 is MGHDK and CDR2 is SYGVNS. V gave up 1 base and J gave up 2 bases, with 11 bases separating them. CDR3 sequence (DNA): TGTGCCAGCAGTGAATGGGGCAGCCTAAACACTGAAGCTTTCTTT. This translates into CASSEWGSLNTEAFF.

The chain links TRBV15 to TRBJ2-3; TRBD2 matches 7 bases. J was trimmed by 2 bases and V by 2 bases; bases with no gene match: 4. From germline, CDR1 is LNHNV and CDR2 YYDKDF (reference sequence). The CDR3 has 15 residues. As DNA, the CDR3 is TGTGCCACCAGCAGACAGCGGGGCTACACAGATACGCAGTATTTT. It is translated as CATSRQRGYTDTQYF.

The rearrangement joins TRBV25-1 to TRBJ1-1, with a tentative D call TRBD1 (6 bases). The CDR3 extends over 13 amino acids. V shed 4 bases and J shed 6 bases, with 12 bases lying between them. CDR1 and CDR2 (germline): MGHDK, SYGVNS. CDR3 in amino acids: CASSGDRFAEAFF. CDR3 coding DNA: TGTGCCAGCAGTGGAGACAGGTTTGCTGAAGCTTTCTTT.

This chain connects TRBV10-3 to TRBJ1-2, with a tentative D call TRBD1 (6 bases). The CDR3 covers 14 residues. Germline-derived CDR1 and CDR2 are ENHRY and SYGVKD. Trimming shortened V by 7 bases and J by 6 bases, and 18 bases separated the two germline ends. The CDR3 region is CAITRGRGENGYTF. The DNA of the CDR3 is TGTGCCATCACGCGTGGCAGGGGAGAGAATGGCTACACCTTC.

The chain employs TRBV20-1 and TRBJ1-1; no reliable D call. The germline gives CDR1 DFQATT, CDR2 SNEGSKA (reference sequence). The V end was cut by 3 bases, the J end by 3 bases, with 5 bases between. The CDR3 totals 11 residues. Here the CDR3 reads CSARPDTEAFF. The CDR3 nucleotides read TGCAGTGCTAGGCCGGACACTGAAGCTTTCTTT.

This clonotype came up many times. V usage is TRBV7-9 and J usage is TRBJ1-2, with D possibly matching TRBD1 (6 bases). In germline, CDR1 is SEHNR, CDR2 FQNEAQ (reference sequence). Trimming cost V 3 bases and J 4 bases, with 12 bases left between them. The CDR3 is 14 residues long. CDR3 coding DNA: TGTGCCAGCAGCTTCCCAGGGGTCGGCTATGGCTACACCTTC. It specifies CASSFPGVGYGYTF.

This clonotype has just a few counts. CDR3 bases: TGTGCCAGCAGCTTAAGTCGGGATGACAATGAGCAGTTCTTC. It encodes CASSLSRDDNEQFF. The rearrangement joins TRBV7-3 to TRBJ2-1, with a weak D call TRBD2 (5 bases). The V gene's germline CDR1 is SGHTA and CDR2 FQGTGA. The CDR3 contains 14 residues. Deletions cut 1 base from V and 5 bases from J, with 9 bases between.